The T cell receptor beta chain described here comes from a study of response to subunit inactivated influenza vaccine. Whole-study findings and limits: Only a handful of new T cells, the authors suggested, are recruited with each seasonal influenza vaccination.

In germline, CDR1 is MDHEN, CDR2 SYDVKM. The CDR3 extends over 14 amino acids. After removal of 6 bases from V and 4 bases from J, the junction contained 8 bases not matched to a gene. There are a few counts of this clonotype. Antigen unknown. In TCRdb, the RT-PCR reads were re-called with MiXCR into one record per CDR3 protein. The sample holds more than 700,000 distinct CDR3 sequences, 20% to 25% seen once. The sample consisted of PBMCs from blood, taken about 5 days after vaccination. The chain uses TRBV28 and TRBJ1-1, with 7 bases identical to TRBD1. The source is a man in his fifties who received an inactivated influenza vaccine. The CDR3: CASREQGRVTEAFF. The CDR3 bases are TGTGCCAGCAGGGAACAGGGGAGGGTCACTGAAGCTTTCTTT.